This T cell receptor beta chain was obtained from a study of beta chain features in type 1 diabetes (dated by TCRdb to the late 2010s). At the level of the whole study: Mean age, gender distribution, total cell number and subset yield did not differ between patients and healthy donors. A total of some 100,000,000 sorted cells were examined across all samples, and the number of cells per subset was strongly correlated with RNA yield. In the study, TCRB repertoires of sorted circulating CD4+ T cell subsets from recently diagnosed type 1 diabetes patients were compared with those of matched healthy donors. Whereas all 30 or so donors provided naive and central memory subsets, regulatory and stem cell-like memory subsets were isolated from just 8 patients and about 8 healthy donors.

The CDR3 starts with the cysteine, ends with the phenylalanine, and has 15 residues. Just the 45-base CDR3 DNA is kept, in frame starting at base 1. Trimming removed 3 bases from V and 2 bases from J; the gene matches leave 3 bases unexplained. CDR1 and CDR2 are read off the germline V gene as KGHSH and LQKENI. From each donor, a single peripheral blood sample of around 0.12 L on average was drawn into heparinised tubes. Using a panel that included CD45RO, CCR7, CD25, CD127, CD95 and CD27, naive, central memory, regulatory and stem cell-like memory CD4+ T cells were sorted on a BD FACSAria II. All sorted populations exceeded 95% purity. PBMCs were isolated right away by Lymphoprep density gradient centrifugation and were stained directly, without culture. To minimize batch effects, samples were stained and sorted in pairs, one healthy donor with one patient per experiment. Remarks on this clone: The antigen it recognizes is unknown. No much larger clonotype is one base removed from it; base qualities were not supplied.

All of the isolated RNA was reverse transcribed with the High Capacity cDNA Reverse Transcription Kit, so expressed TCRB transcripts were sequenced. Naive, central memory and regulatory T cell samples underwent deep immunoSEQ sequencing, averaging about 3.57 million total reads per sample. After sorted cells were lysed in RLT buffer, RNA was extracted with DNase-treated RNeasy Micro or Mini kits, with the choice depending on cell number. Each cell subset was processed separately to prevent cross-contamination, with patient and healthy donor samples processed together. TCRB sequences were amplified from cDNA with the immunoSEQ multiplex PCR, producing 87-bp fragments spanning the CDR3 region. Amplicons were sequenced on the Illumina HiSeq platform. As for the original processing: PCR bias was corrected computationally using synthetic template baselines, and reads within Hamming distance 2 were collapsed, with unmergeable singletons discarded. Reads were aligned against IMGT to assign V, D and J genes, CDR3 length and insertions or deletions at six rearrangement sites. Within each subset, clonotype counts were normalized to sorted cell number, and only after that were true diversity and Gini coefficients computed with the tcR R package. Repertoire sharing was quantified using the overlap coefficient calculated on TCRB nucleotide sequences. TCRdb provides this immuneACCESS table in a form limited to in-frame rearrangements. Some clones are lacking; in checked studies, under half of them reflect an unresolved V gene, and why the rest are absent is not known. V and J calls and clone size follow that table, whereas D and trimming were derived from the DNA. The sample includes over 150,000 clones, with around 8% observed a single time. The biggest ten clones account for approximately 0.54% of the sample.

Beyond this particular receptor, the publication reports: HLA sub-analyses involved small numbers of individuals, so any influence of HLA type on TCRB rearrangement remained unresolved. A moderate but significant shortening of TCRB CDR3 length was observed in type 1 diabetes patients in all four CD4+ subsets. The naive, central memory and regulatory TCRB repertoires appeared to resemble one another more closely among patients than among healthy donors. Because cDNA rather than genomic DNA was sequenced, highly expressing activated cells could have been over-represented, although no difference in activation and CD3 levels was found between groups. PCR might favor shorter templates, but patient and control samples were amplified and corrected together, so any skew would affect both groups equally. Fewer insertions and more nucleotide deletions at VDJ recombination sites were observed in patients with type 1 diabetes, implying thymic rearrangement abnormalities.

Sequencing was done on a sample of central memory CD4+ T cells from blood. The rearrangement combines TRBV18 with TRBJ1-5; 8 bases in the junction line up with TRBD1. The TCR sequence derives from a woman younger than 35 with type 1 diabetes. The sequenced DNA: TGTGCCAGCTCACCCGCAGGGGGCCGCAATCAGCCCCAGCATTTT. Translation gives CASSPAGGRNQPQHF.